A selection of T cell receptor beta chains follows, all from one sample in a study of neoadjuvant anti-PD-1 for oral cavity cancer. Generated by immunoSEQ multiplex PCR, the TCRdb table keeps only in-frame clones and is missing some. The profile shows about 13,000 clones, about two thirds of them singletons. Sequenced material: PBMCs, taken after nivolumab (anti-PD-1) treatment. The receptors shown here come from a person between 40 and 85 years old with oral cavity squamous cell carcinoma. Both conserved end residues are part of each CDR3. A D gene is named only where the DNA matches it firmly. Part of the rows lack a size; the others show once, few, many or a class for expanded clones.

TRBV28	NA	NA	TRBJ2-7	TGTGCCAGCAGTCCCCGGGTCAGGCCCTACGAGCAGTACTTC	CASSPRVRPYEQYF
TRBV6-1	once	NA	TRBJ2-6	TGTGCCAGCAGTGGACATCAGAGTGGGGCCAACGTCCTGACTTTC	CASSGHQSGANVLTF
TRBV2	NA	NA	TRBJ2-1	TGTGCCAGCAGCCCCTCGATCAACGAGCAGTTCTTC	CASSPSINEQFF
TRBV10-3	few	NA	TRBJ1-3	TGTGCCACACAGGGATCTGGAAACACCATATATTTT	CATQGSGNTIYF
TRBV5-6	NA	NA	TRBJ1-2	TGTGCCAGCAGCTTGGACAGGCGTAACTATGGCTACACCTTC	CASSLDRRNYGYTF
TRBV9	NA	TRBD1	TRBJ2-7	TGTGCCAGCAGCGGGACGGGACAGGCCAGGGAGCAGTACTTC	CASSGTGQAREQYF
TRBV11-2	NA	TRBD2	TRBJ2-3	TGTGCCAGCAGCCCCCGATCTAGCGGGACTAGCACAGATACGCAGTATTTT	CASSPRSSGTSTDTQYF
TRBV11-3	NA	NA	TRBJ2-2	TGTGCCAGCAGCTTAGTCTACACCGGGGAGCTGTTTTTT	CASSLVYTGELFF
TRBV30	once	TRBD1	TRBJ2-7	TGTGCCTTCTTAGGACAGGCCTACGAGCAGTACTTC	CAFLGQAYEQYF
TRBV5-6	NA	NA	TRBJ1-4	TGTGCCAGCACCAGCAGTGGGGTTAATGAAAAACTGTTTTTT	CASTSSGVNEKLFF
TRBV30	NA	NA	TRBJ1-1	TGTGCCTGGAGTCCCCAGGGGAACACTGAAGCTTTCTTT	CAWSPQGNTEAFF
TRBV6-5	few	TRBD2	TRBJ2-1	TGTGCCAGCGCTATAGCGGGAGGCTCCTACAATGAGCAGTTCTTC	CASAIAGGSYNEQFF
TRBV28	NA	NA	TRBJ1-1	TGTGCCAGCAGTTTGGGACCGCTGAACACTGAAGCTTTCTTT	CASSLGPLNTEAFF
TRBV7-2	NA	TRBD2	TRBJ2-7	TGTGCCAGCAGCATAAGCACTAGCGGTTACGAGCAGTACTTC	CASSISTSGYEQYF
TRBV5-1	once	NA	TRBJ2-2	TGCGCCAGCCGGAGTAGCTCGAACACCGGGGAGCTGTTTTTT	CASRSSSNTGELFF
TRBV6-1	NA	NA	TRBJ2-2	TGTGCCAGCATCAGAACAGTGAACACCGGGGAGCTGTTTTTT	CASIRTVNTGELFF
TRBV10-2	NA	TRBD2	TRBJ2-1	TGCGCCAGCAGTAGCCCGGGACTAGCGGGAGGACAGTTCTTC	CASSSPGLAGGQFF
TRBV28	NA	NA	TRBJ2-3	TGTGCCAGCAGCCGGGGCAGGGGAGGCACAGATACGCAGTATTTT	CASSRGRGGTDTQYF
TRBV7-8	NA	NA	TRBJ1-1	TGTGCCAGCAGCTCCTTACAGAACACTGAAGCTTTCTTT	CASSSLQNTEAFF
TRBV27	NA	NA	TRBJ2-1	TGTGCCAGCAGTTGGGGTAATGAGCAGTTCTTC	CASSWGNEQFF
TRBV6-6	once	TRBD1	TRBJ2-7	TGTGCCAGCAGACGGGACAGGGGATTACCCTACGAGCAGTACTTC	CASRRDRGLPYEQYF
TRBV7-8	few	TRBD2	TRBJ2-7	TGTGCCAGCAGCTTAGCGGGACTAGAAAGCGAGCAGTACTTC	CASSLAGLESEQYF
TRBV5-8	NA	TRBD2	TRBJ2-3	TGTGCCAGCAGGTTTGGGACTAGCGGGAAGAACACAGATACGCAGTATTTT	CASRFGTSGKNTDTQYF
TRBV6-1	NA	NA	TRBJ1-5	TGTGCCAGCGGTTCCAGGGAAACTCAGCCCCAGCATTTT	CASGSRETQPQHF
TRBV2	NA	NA	TRBJ2-3	TGTGCCAGCAGTGTTAGGGGGGAGGGAGATACGCAGTATTTT	CASSVRGEGDTQYF
TRBV11-3	NA	TRBD2	TRBJ2-5	TGTGCCAGCAGCCTCCTAGCGGGAGTGGCTGAGACCCAGTACTTC	CASSLLAGVAETQYF
TRBV7-2	NA	NA	TRBJ1-2	TGTGCCAGCAGCTCACAAGGGGGGTCGGGCTACACCTTC	CASSSQGGSGYTF
TRBV10-3	NA	NA	TRBJ1-2	TGTGCCATCAGTGAAGGTCCCCAGGATGGCTACACCTTC	CAISEGPQDGYTF
TRBV7-3	NA	NA	TRBJ1-2	TGTGCCAGCAGCCTCGACCCGAACGACTATGGCTACACCTTC	CASSLDPNDYGYTF
TRBV5-3	NA	NA	TRBJ2-4	TGTGCCAGAAGCCTAGCACTAGCCAAAAACATTCAGTACTTC	CARSLALAKNIQYF
TRBV27	NA	NA	TRBJ2-2	TGTGCCAGCAGTTGGACAACCGACACCGGGGAGCTGTTTTTT	CASSWTTDTGELFF
TRBV10-3	few	NA	TRBJ2-6	TGTGCCATCAGTGAGAGTCAGGGCCCCAACGTCCTGACTTTC	CAISESQGPNVLTF